These 15 T cell receptor beta chains came from one sample sequenced in a study of T cell responses to AZD1222 COVID-19 vaccine. The protocol was immunoSEQ multiplex PCR, while the TCRdb copy is restricted to in-frame clones and leaves out a portion. The table includes around 76,000 clones, roughly 84% detected once. Sequenced material: peripheral blood, taken on day 0 of AZD1222 vaccination. All receptors derive from an adult in good health.

This chain links TRBV5-5 with TRBJ2-2, with a tentative D call TRBD1 (6 bases). Trimming shortened V by 0 bases and J by 6 bases, and 15 bases separated the two germline ends. The CDR3 totals 16 residues. The germline V gene has CDR1 SGHKS and CDR2 YYEKEE (reference sequence). This chain's CDR3 is CASSLAARGWAGELFF. Here the CDR3 DNA reads TGTGCCAGCAGCTTGGCCGCCAGGGGATGGGCCGGGGAGCTGTTTTTT.

The sample holds a few counts of this clone. The chain joins TRBV6-5 to TRBJ1-5, with D uncertain. With 7 bases removed from V and 4 bases from J, the gap between germline ends came to 11 bases. The CDR3 is made up of 13 amino acids. Germline loops: CDR1 MNHEY, CDR2 SVGAGI. The CDR3 DNA is TGTGCCAGCAAGGTGGCAGAAAATCAGCCCCAGCATTTT. Protein product: CASKVAENQPQHF.

The chain combines TRBV29-1 with TRBJ2-1; 8 nucleotides align to TRBD2. V lost 0 bases, J lost 12 bases, and 4 bases stayed unmatched. CDR3 length: 12 residues. Germline loops: CDR1 SQVTM, CDR2 ANQGSEA. In DNA, the CDR3 is TGCAGCGTTGAAGACGGGGGGGCTACGCAGTTCTTC. Encoded protein: CSVEDGGATQFF.

The chain combines TRBV12-3 or TRBV12-4 with TRBJ2-1; D tentatively reads TRBD1 or TRBD2 (5 bases each). The CDR3 extends over 12 amino acids. The ends were cut back, 8 bases at V and 6 bases at J, with 11 bases in the middle. The CDR3: CASSKGTNEQFF. The CDR3 DNA reads TGTGCCAGCTCAAAGGGGACCAATGAGCAGTTCTTC.

This clone has only one observation. J is TRBJ1-4 and V is TRBV4-1, with 7 bases matching TRBD1. The CDR3 is 16 residues long. Germline CDR1 MGHRA, CDR2 YSYEKL. The V and J ends lost 1 base and 5 bases, in that order; junction bases with no gene match: 7. DNA for the CDR3: TGCGCCAGCAGCCAAGCTCCGGGACAGCCCAATGAAAAACTGTTTTTT. This codes for CASSQAPGQPNEKLFF.

The chain couples TRBV6-5 to TRBJ1-2, with 11 bases lining up with TRBD1. The germline V gene encodes CDR1 MNHEY and CDR2 SVGAGI. The CDR3 length is 13 residues. V lost 8 bases and J lost 4; bases outside the gene matches: 3. The CDR3 sequence: CASGQGASYGYTF. The DNA for the CDR3 is TGTGCCAGCGGACAGGGGGCTAGCTATGGCTACACCTTC.

The gene calls are TRBV5-8 and TRBJ2-7, with 11 bases that match TRBD2. Germline loops: CDR1 SGHTS, CDR2 YDEGEE. Trimming took 0 bases from V and 2 from J; bases not matched to a gene: 1. This CDR3 is built from 15 residues. The CDR3 DNA reads TGTGCCAGCAGCTTGGGACTAGCGGGGCCCTACGAGCAGTACTTC. It specifies CASSLGLAGPYEQYF.

This clone came up a few times. The chain combines TRBV4-1 with TRBJ2-2; 7 bases are a match to TRBD2. The CDR3 runs to 17 residues. V lost 3 bases, J lost 2 bases, and 9 bases stayed unmatched. Germline V CDR1 and CDR2: MGHRA, YSYEKL. This CDR3 is CASSHQGAGTNTGELFF. The CDR3 nucleotides read TGCGCCAGCAGCCACCAAGGAGCGGGGACTAACACCGGGGAGCTGTTTTTT.

The chain combines TRBV28 with TRBJ1-5; TRBD1 might be the D (5 bases). Germline CDR1 MDHEN, CDR2 SYDVKM. This CDR3 is built from 18 residues. V shed 5 bases and J shed 1 base, with 21 bases lying between them. The CDR3 nucleotides are TGTGCCAGCAGTGGGTACCAGGGAGACCTAGCAAGCAATCAGCCCCAGCATTTT. Its translation is CASSGYQGDLASNQPQHF.

V gene TRBV25-1 combines with J gene TRBJ1-6; D is undetermined. Trimming took 1 base from V and 3 from J, leaving 10 bases between them. The length of the CDR3 is 16 residues. Germline-derived CDR1 and CDR2 are MGHDK and SYGVNS. The CDR3 DNA sequence: TGTGCCAGCAGTGAATTCGAGGGCCACTATAATTCACCCCTCCACTTT. Its translation is CASSEFEGHYNSPLHF. Full variable domain (remainder filled in from reference TRBV25-1 and TRBJ1-6): EADIYQTPRYLVIGTGKKITLECSQTMGHDKMYWYQQDPGMELHLIHYSYGVNSTEKGDLSSESTVSRIRTEHFPLTLESARPSHTSQYLCASSEFEGHYNSPLHFGNGTRLTVT.

This clone was seen just once. The genes are TRBV12-5 and TRBJ2-1, with 7 bases fitting TRBD1. The CDR3 loop spans 17 amino acids. Trimming removed 2 bases from V and 4 bases from J; junction bases left unmatched: 11. Germline loops: CDR1 LGHNT, CDR2 FRNRAP. CDR3 nucleotide sequence: TGTGCTAGTGGTTTGCCCGGAGGTGGGACAGAGTACAATGAGCAGTTCTTC. Protein sequence: CASGLPGGGTEYNEQFF.

This chain uses TRBV11-2 with TRBJ1-5, with D perhaps matching TRBD1 (6 bases). Germline lookup yields CDR1 SGHAT and CDR2 FQNNGV. V lost 0 bases to trimming and J lost 0 bases, with 18 bases between them. The length of the CDR3 is 19 residues. In nucleotides, the CDR3 is TGTGCCAGCAGCTTAGACAGGGGACGTAGGACTTATAGCAATCAGCCCCAGCATTTT. Translated: CASSLDRGRRTYSNQPQHF. The entire variable domain, with the rest obtained from reference TRBV11-2 and TRBJ1-5, is as follows: EAGVAQSPRYKIIEKRQSVAFWCNPISGHATLYWYQQILGQGPKLLIQFQNNGVVDDSQLPKDRFSAERLKGVDSTLKIQPAKLEDSAVYLCASSLDRGRRTYSNQPQHFGDGTRLSIL.

V gene TRBV27 combines with J gene TRBJ1-1, with 8 bases that match TRBD1. This CDR3 spans 16 amino acids. V was pared by 6 bases and J by 2 bases, with 11 bases of the junction left unmatched. Germline CDR1 reads MNHEY; CDR2 reads SMNVEV (reference sequence). CDR3 sequence: CASSRHATGVNTEAFF. For the CDR3, the DNA is TGTGCCAGCAGCCGCCACGCGACAGGGGTTAACACTGAAGCTTTCTTT.

The chain carries TRBV27 and TRBJ1-2; D ambiguous. Germline assignment: CDR1 MNHEY and CDR2 SMNVEV (reference sequence). The CDR3 has 18 amino acids. Trimming removed 3 bases from V and 0 bases from J, with 20 bases in between. CDR3 DNA sequence: TGTGCCAGCAGTTTTAATCACCTCCCAAGGGAAGCTAACTATGGCTACACCTTC. Encoded protein: CASSFNHLPREANYGYTF.

This clone was detected only once. J is TRBJ1-1 and V is TRBV19; D is perhaps TRBD1 (5 bases). CDR3 size: 13 residues. Per the germline V gene, CDR1 is LNHDA and CDR2 is SQIVND (reference sequence). V was pared by 6 bases and J by 2 bases, with 10 bases between. The CDR3, as DNA: TGTGCCAGTAGCTTCACAGGCAACACTGAAGCTTTCTTT. Protein sequence: CASSFTGNTEAFF.